The entry below gives a single T cell receptor (beta chain) sequence along with its context. This clonotype turned up a few times. No antigen is known for it. Nothing much larger sits one base from this clone, and base qualities are not available. This sample was included in a study of response to subunit inactivated influenza vaccine (dated by TCRdb to 2016 to 2018). For the wider study: To follow how T cells responded to a trivalent subunit inactivated influenza vaccine, the researchers relied on deep quantitative profiling of the T cell receptor repertoire.

Relative to germline, V is missing 7 bases and J is missing 4 bases, with 8 bases of the junction outside any gene match. Taken from cysteine to phenylalanine, the CDR3 has 14 residues. The DNA shown is the 42-base CDR3, in frame from base 1. From the germline V gene (reference sequence), CDR1 is DFQATT and CDR2 is SNEGSKA. What the study reported, not specific to this receptor: It was suggested by the authors that each seasonal influenza vaccination may recruit only a limited number of new T cells.

The library was prepared using RT-PCR. The instrument given in TCRdb is Illumina HiSeq 2500. In TCRdb, the public reads were trimmed at Q25 with fastp and aligned with MiXCR, with productive beta chains retained. Rows with a matching CDR3 protein are joined into one entry that keeps the most common DNA and genes. This sample holds some 180,000 distinct CDR3 sequences; around a tenth were observed only once. About a tenth of the sample rests with the top ten. The chain joins TRBV20-1 to TRBJ2-1, with TRBD1 identical over 9 junction bases. The sample was non-naive T cells sorted from PBMCs, taken on the day of vaccination. The sample's cell subset or site label, decoded: memory T cell fraction. This sequence originates from a man between 50 and 59 years old who received an inactivated influenza vaccine. Donor details come from another sample of the same person, matched by shared clones. The CDR3 region: CSVARDRAYNEQFF. In nucleotides, the sequence is TGCAGTGTTGCCCGGGACAGGGCTTACAATGAGCAGTTCTTC.